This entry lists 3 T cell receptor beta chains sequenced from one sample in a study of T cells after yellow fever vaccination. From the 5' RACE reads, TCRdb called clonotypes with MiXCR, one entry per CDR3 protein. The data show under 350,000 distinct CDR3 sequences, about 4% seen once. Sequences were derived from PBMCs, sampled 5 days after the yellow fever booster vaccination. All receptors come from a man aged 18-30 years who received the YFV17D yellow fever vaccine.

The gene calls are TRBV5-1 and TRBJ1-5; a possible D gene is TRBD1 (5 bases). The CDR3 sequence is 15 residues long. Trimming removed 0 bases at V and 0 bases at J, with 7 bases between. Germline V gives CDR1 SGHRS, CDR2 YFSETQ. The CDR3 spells CASSLEGISNQPQHF. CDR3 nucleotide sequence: TGCGCCAGCAGCTTGGAGGGGATTAGCAATCAGCCCCAGCATTTT.

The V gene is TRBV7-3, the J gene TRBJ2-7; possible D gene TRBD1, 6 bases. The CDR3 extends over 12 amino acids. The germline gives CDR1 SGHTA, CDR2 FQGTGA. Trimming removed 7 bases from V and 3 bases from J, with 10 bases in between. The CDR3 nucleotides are TGTGCCAGCACCTTGGGACACTACGAGCAGTACGTC. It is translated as CASTLGHYEQYV.

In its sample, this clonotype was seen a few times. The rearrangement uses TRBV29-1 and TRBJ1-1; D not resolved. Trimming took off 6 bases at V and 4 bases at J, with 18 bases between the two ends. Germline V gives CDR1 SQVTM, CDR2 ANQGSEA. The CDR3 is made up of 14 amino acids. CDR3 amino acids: CSVHTPGAGTEAFF. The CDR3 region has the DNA TGCAGCGTCCATACACCGGGCGCGGGCACTGAAGCTTTCTTT.